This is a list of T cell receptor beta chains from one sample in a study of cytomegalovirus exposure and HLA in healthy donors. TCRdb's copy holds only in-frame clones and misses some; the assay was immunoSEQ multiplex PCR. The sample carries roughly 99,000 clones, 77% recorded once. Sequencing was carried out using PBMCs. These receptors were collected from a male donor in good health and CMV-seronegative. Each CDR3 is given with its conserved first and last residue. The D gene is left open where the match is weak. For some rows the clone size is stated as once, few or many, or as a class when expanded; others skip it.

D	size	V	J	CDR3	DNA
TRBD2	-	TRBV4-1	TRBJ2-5	CASSRGPLAGQETQYF	TGCGCCAGCAGCCGAGGTCCCCTAGCGGGGCAAGAGACCCAGTACTTC
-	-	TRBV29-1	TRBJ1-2	CSVDRGNYGYTF	TGCAGCGTTGACAGGGGAAACTATGGCTACACCTTC
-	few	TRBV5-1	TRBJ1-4	CASSLSGGGREKLFF	TGCGCCAGCAGCTTGTCCGGGGGAGGGCGCGAAAAACTGTTTTTT
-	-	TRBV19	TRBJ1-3	CASSLGQSSGNTIYF	TGTGCCAGTAGTCTGGGGCAGTCCTCTGGAAACACCATATATTTT
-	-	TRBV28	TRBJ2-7	CASSLGTPYEQYF	TGTGCCAGCAGCCTCGGGACACCCTACGAGCAGTACTTC
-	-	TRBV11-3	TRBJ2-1	CASSLVGRGGYNEQFF	TGTGCCAGCAGCTTAGTGGGCAGGGGCGGGTACAATGAGCAGTTCTTC
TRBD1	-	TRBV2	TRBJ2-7	CASSTGTGVYEQYF	TGTGCCAGCAGCACCGGGACAGGGGTTTACGAGCAGTACTTC
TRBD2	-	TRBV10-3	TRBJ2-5	CAISDPPTSGGEETQYF	TGTGCCATCAGTGATCCCCCAACTAGCGGCGGGGAAGAGACCCAGTACTTC
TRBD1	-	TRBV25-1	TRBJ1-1	CASSRQGNTEAFF	TGTGCCAGCAGCCGACAGGGCAACACTGAAGCTTTCTTT
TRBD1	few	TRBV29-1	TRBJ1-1	CSVERTGDVWDPNTEAFF	TGCAGCGTTGAAAGGACAGGGGATGTTTGGGACCCTAACACTGAAGCTTTCTTT
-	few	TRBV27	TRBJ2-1	CARLRARGNEQFF	TGTGCCAGACTTAGGGCACGAGGGAATGAGCAGTTCTTC
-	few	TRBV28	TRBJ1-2	CASSPLIEGYTF	TGTGCCAGCAGCCCCCTTATTGAGGGCTACACCTTC
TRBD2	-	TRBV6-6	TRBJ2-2	CASSYGAGVWSGELFF	TGTGCCAGCAGTTACGGAGCGGGAGTGTGGTCCGGGGAGCTGTTTTTT
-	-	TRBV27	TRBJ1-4	CASSPTGRINEKLFF	TGTGCCAGCAGCCCGACGGGGAGAATTAATGAAAAACTGTTTTTT
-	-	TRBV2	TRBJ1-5	CASSDRLSNSNQPQHF	TGTGCCAGCAGTGACAGATTATCCAATAGCAATCAGCCCCAGCATTTT
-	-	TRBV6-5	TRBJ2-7	CASRVTGRYEQYF	TGTGCCAGCAGAGTGACAGGTCGCTACGAGCAGTACTTC
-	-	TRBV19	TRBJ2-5	CASSQNTWATGEQETQYF	TGTGCCAGTAGTCAAAACACATGGGCAACAGGCGAACAGGAGACCCAGTACTTC
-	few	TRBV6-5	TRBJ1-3	CASSYGQRNTIYF	TGTGCCAGCAGTTACGGGCAGAGAAACACCATATATTTT
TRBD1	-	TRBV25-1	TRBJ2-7	CASSDWDRGPREQYF	TGTGCCAGCAGTGATTGGGACAGGGGACCTCGCGAGCAGTACTTC
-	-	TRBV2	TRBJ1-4	CASSGRAREKLFF	TGTGCCAGCAGTGGGAGGGCGCGGGAAAAACTGTTTTTT
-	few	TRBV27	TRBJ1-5	CASSIIPNQPQHF	TGTGCCAGCAGTATTATCCCCAATCAGCCCCAGCATTTT
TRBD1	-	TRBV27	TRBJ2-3	CASRRTGGFADTQYF	TGTGCCAGCAGAAGGACAGGGGGATTTGCAGATACGCAGTATTTT
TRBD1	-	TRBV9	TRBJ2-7	CASSVDGQGAYEQYF	TGTGCCAGCAGCGTAGATGGACAGGGTGCCTACGAGCAGTACTTC
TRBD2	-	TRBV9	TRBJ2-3	CASTSGSSSTDTQYF	TGTGCCTCGACTAGCGGGAGTTCTAGCACAGATACGCAGTATTTT
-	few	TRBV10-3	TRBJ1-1	CAISVAGTEAFF	TGTGCCATCAGTGTTGCGGGGACTGAAGCTTTCTTT
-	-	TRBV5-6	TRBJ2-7	CASSLAPTYEQYF	TGTGCCAGCAGCTTGGCCCCTACCTACGAGCAGTACTTC
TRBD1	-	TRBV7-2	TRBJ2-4	CASSLFDRALSF	TGTGCCAGCAGCTTGTTTGACAGGGCACTTTCCTTC
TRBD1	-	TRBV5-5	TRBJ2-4	CASSLAGQGIQYF	TGTGCCAGCAGCTTGGCGGGACAGGGGATTCAGTACTTC
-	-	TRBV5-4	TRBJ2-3	CASSLDGSGTDTQYF	TGTGCCAGCAGCTTGGATGGAAGCGGCACAGATACGCAGTATTTT
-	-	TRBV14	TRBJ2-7	CASSQDWRGEQYF	TGTGCCAGCAGCCAAGATTGGCGCGGAGAGCAGTACTTC
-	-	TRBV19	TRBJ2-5	CASSLRGQETQYF	TGTGCCAGTAGTCTTCGAGGGCAAGAGACCCAGTACTTC
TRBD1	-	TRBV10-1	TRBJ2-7	CASNSGTGGYEQYF	TGCGCCAGCAATTCCGGGACAGGGGGCTACGAGCAGTACTTC
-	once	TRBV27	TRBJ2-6	CASSLRGSGANVLTF	TGTGCCAGCAGTTTGCGGGGATCTGGGGCCAACGTCCTGACTTTC
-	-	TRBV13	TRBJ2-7	CASSSGGEQYF	TGTGCTAGCAGCTCTGGAGGCGAGCAGTACTTC
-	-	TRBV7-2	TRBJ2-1	CASRSRTLAQPAFF	TGTGCCAGCAGGTCCCGGACTTTAGCACAACCCGCGTTCTTC
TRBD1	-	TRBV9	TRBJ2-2	CASSAPTGPTGELFF	TGTGCCAGCAGCGCCCCGACAGGGCCCACCGGGGAGCTGTTTTTT
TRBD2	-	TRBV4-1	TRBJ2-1	CASSQGASGTSENNEQFF	TGCGCCAGCAGCCAAGGTGCAAGTGGGACTAGCGAGAACAATGAGCAGTTCTTC
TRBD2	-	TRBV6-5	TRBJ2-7	CASSYPSGTSYEQYF	TGTGCCAGCAGTTACCCCAGCGGGACCTCCTACGAGCAGTACTTC
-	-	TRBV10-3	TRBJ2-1	CAISEGDSEVNEQFF	TGTGCCATCAGTGAGGGGGATAGCGAGGTAAATGAGCAGTTCTTC
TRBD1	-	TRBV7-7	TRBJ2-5	CASSLTRDREKTQYF	TGTGCCAGCAGCCTAACCCGGGACAGGGAAAAGACCCAGTACTTC
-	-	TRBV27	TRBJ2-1	CASSLWAGYNEQFF	TGTGCCAGCAGTTTGTGGGCTGGGTACAATGAGCAGTTCTTC
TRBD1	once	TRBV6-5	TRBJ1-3	CASRTGTGVGNTIYF	TGTGCCAGCAGAACCGGGACAGGGGTGGGAAACACCATATATTTT
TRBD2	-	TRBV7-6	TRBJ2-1	CASSLGLLAGRNEQFF	TGTGCCAGCAGCTTAGGCCTCCTAGCGGGACGAAATGAGCAGTTCTTC
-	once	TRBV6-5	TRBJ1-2	CASSYTVPGQDNGYTF	TGTGCCAGCAGTTACACCGTTCCGGGACAAGACAATGGCTACACCTTC
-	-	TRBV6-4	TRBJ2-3	CASSDSYTSTDTQYF	TGTGCCAGCAGTGACTCCTATACTAGCACAGATACGCAGTATTTT
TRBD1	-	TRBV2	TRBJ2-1	CASSERTGGSEQFF	TGTGCCAGCAGTGAGCGGACAGGGGGCAGCGAGCAGTTCTTC
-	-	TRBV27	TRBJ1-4	CASSSHGQSPNEKLFF	TGTGCCAGCAGTTCCCATGGACAGTCCCCTAATGAAAAACTGTTTTTT
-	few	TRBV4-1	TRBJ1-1	CASSQDRGNTEAFF	TGCGCCAGCAGCCAAGACCGGGGGAACACTGAAGCTTTCTTT
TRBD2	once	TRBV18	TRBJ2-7	CASWEREASYEQYF	TGTGCCAGCTGGGAGCGGGAGGCGTCCTACGAGCAGTACTTC
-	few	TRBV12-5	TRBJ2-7	CASGFGTGELNEQYF	TGTGCTAGTGGGTTTGGTACCGGGGAGCTCAACGAGCAGTACTTC
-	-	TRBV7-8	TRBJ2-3	CASSLGGVLADTQYF	TGTGCCAGCAGCTTAGGGGGGGTTCTTGCAGATACGCAGTATTTT
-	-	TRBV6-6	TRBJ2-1	CASTRSNTYNEQFF	TGTGCCAGCACCCGGAGCAACACCTACAATGAGCAGTTCTTC
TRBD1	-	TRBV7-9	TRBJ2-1	CASSLVLGGPYNEQFF	TGTGCCAGCAGCTTGGTATTAGGGGGCCCCTACAATGAGCAGTTCTTC
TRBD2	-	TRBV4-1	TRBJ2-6	CASSLASGGRGSGANVLTF	TGCGCCAGCAGCCTTGCTTCGGGAGGGAGGGGTTCTGGGGCCAACGTCCTGACTTTC
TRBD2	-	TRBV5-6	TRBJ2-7	CASSLSGSFSYEQYF	TGTGCCAGCAGCTTAAGCGGGAGCTTCTCCTACGAGCAGTACTTC
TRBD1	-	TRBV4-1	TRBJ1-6	CASSQPGGQGLIPLHF	TGCGCCAGCAGCCAGCCCGGGGGACAGGGGTTGATACCCCTCCACTTT
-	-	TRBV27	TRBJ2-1	CASGAREQFF	TGTGCCAGCGGAGCAAGGGAGCAGTTCTTC
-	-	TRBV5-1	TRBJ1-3	CASSLDQQGSGNTIYF	TGCGCCAGCAGCTTGGACCAACAGGGATCTGGAAACACCATATATTTT
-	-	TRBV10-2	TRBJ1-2	CASSATTYGYTF	TGCGCCAGCAGTGCCACTACATATGGCTACACCTTC
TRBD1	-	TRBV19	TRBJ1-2	CASNPTGQTRGYTF	TGTGCCAGTAACCCTACGGGACAGACTCGAGGCTACACCTTC